Listed here is a single TCR beta chain. The repertoire was sequenced with immunoSEQ multiplex PCR; TCRdb's copy has only in-frame clones and lacks some. The repertoire holds around 25,000 clones, with roughly 76% as singletons. The data were taken from a study of OX40 agonist ivuxolimab in advanced cancers. Study background: Patients received the agonistic anti-OX40 (CD134) antibody ivuxolimab. Patients with hepatocellular carcinoma, melanoma, renal cell or head and neck cancer made up the dose-escalation patients. Ivuxolimab, which patients received intravenously every 2 weeks, was dosed at 0.01 to 10 mg/kg.

This CDR3 has 15 amino acids. Patients with a history of autoimmune disease or on systemic immunosuppression were excluded. Sequenced here: CD4+ or CD8+ T cells sorted from blood, sampled in a trial of the OX40 agonist ivuxolimab. The chain has TRBV21-1 and TRBJ2-3; no DNA check was done on the table's D call, TRBD1. TRBV21-1 is marked as a pseudogene. This sequence originates from an adult with an advanced solid tumor such as melanoma, head and neck, liver or kidney cancer. The CDR3 sequence: CASARDRRFSDTQYF. The DNA for the CDR3 is TGTGCCAGCGCCCGGGACAGGAGATTTTCAGATACGCAGTATTTT.